These 25 T cell receptor beta chains originate from one sample sequenced in a study of shared clonotypes between healthy human individuals. Data came from immunoSEQ multiplex PCR; TCRdb stores just in-frame clones and leaves some out. The sample lists more than 1 million clones, approximately 78% occurring once. Sequenced material: memory CD4+ T cells from PBMCs. Subset of the sample: CD45RA-negative fraction. All receptors derive from a man in his late teens or twenties in good health. Some clones in this sample may be carry-over from other donors' samples.

This clone was picked up many times. The same CDR3 is also encoded by other DNA sequences in this sample. The chain employs TRBV20-1 and TRBJ1-1; tentatively, D is TRBD1 (5 bases). This CDR3 region has 11 residues. Looked up from germline, CDR1 is DFQATT and CDR2 is SNEGSKA (reference sequence). V was cut by 5 bases and J by 1 base, with 5 bases left in between. In DNA form, the CDR3 reads TGCAGTGCTGGGGGGAACACTGAAGCTTTCTTT. Translating gives CSAGGNTEAFF.

This clone has a handful of counts. V usage is TRBV7-2 and J usage is TRBJ2-4, with D possibly matching TRBD1 (6 bases). The CDR3 length is 13 residues. V gave up 5 bases and J gave up 5 bases, with 10 bases separating them. Germline CDR1 reads SGHTA; CDR2 reads FQGNSA. In DNA form, the CDR3 reads TGTGCCAGCAGCGGGCGGACAGAAAACATTCAGTACTTC. It encodes CASSGRTENIQYF.

The rearrangement uses TRBV10-3 and TRBJ2-3, with D perhaps TRBD2 (6 bases). There are 16 residues in the CDR3. CDR1 is ENHRY and CDR2 is SYGVKD in the germline V gene. V lost 6 bases to trimming and J lost 4 bases, with 20 bases between them. The CDR3 DNA reads TGTGCCATCAGCAATGGACGGGAGAGGTTGTCAGATACGCAGTATTTT. Residues: CAISNGRERLSDTQYF.

The V and J genes are TRBV21-1 and TRBJ2-6. TRBV21-1 represents a pseudogene. This CDR3 spans 16 amino acids. The CDR3 loop is CASSKGTYSGANVLTF. The CDR3 DNA reads TGTGCCAGCAGCAAAGGTACGTACTCTGGGGCCAACGTCCTGACTTTC.

On this clone itself: The sample contains more than one DNA sequence encoding this CDR3. The rearrangement links TRBV28 to TRBJ1-5, with 7 nucleotides matching TRBD1. The CDR3 runs to 13 residues. The germline V gene encodes CDR1 MDHEN and CDR2 SYDVKM. J lost 4 bases, V lost 8 bases, and 5 bases had no gene match. The CDR3 DNA follows: TGTGCCAGCCGTGGGGACAGAAATCAGCCCCAGCATTTT. Translation: CASRGDRNQPQHF.

The V gene is TRBV2, the J gene TRBJ2-2; TRBD1 matches at 8 bases. The V and J ends lost 5 bases and 6 bases, in that order; junction bases with no gene match: 5. The CDR3 totals 14 residues. The germline CDR1 and CDR2 sequences are SNHLY and FYNNEI. DNA of the CDR3: TGTGCCAGCAGTAACAGGGGGTGGTCCGGGGAGCTGTTTTTT. Its protein product is CASSNRGWSGELFF.

CDR3 loop: CASSLVRGASGTYEQYF. For the CDR3, the DNA is TGCGCCAGCAGCTTGGTGAGGGGGGCTAGCGGGACCTACGAGCAGTACTTC. V and J are TRBV5-1 and TRBJ2-7; 9 bases agree with TRBD2. The CDR3 runs 17 residues. After removal of 0 bases from V and 2 bases from J, the junction contained 9 bases not matched to a gene. Germline loops: CDR1 SGHRS, CDR2 YFSETQ.

J is TRBJ2-1 and V is TRBV29-1; a weak D match, TRBD2 (5 bases). V dropped 6 bases and J dropped 0 bases, with 9 bases sitting between them. CDR3 length: 13 amino acids. Per the germline V gene, CDR1 is SQVTM and CDR2 is ANQGSEA. The chain's CDR3 is CSVRLASYNEQFF. The CDR3 nucleotides are TGCAGCGTCCGCCTAGCCTCCTACAATGAGCAGTTCTTC.

V gene TRBV6-6 combines with J gene TRBJ1-1; tentative D call: TRBD1 (5 bases). Between the trimmed V and J ends, which lost 5 bases and 0 bases, there was a span of 13 bases. The CDR3 is 15 amino acids. The V gene's germline CDR1 is MNHNY and CDR2 SVGAGI (reference sequence). CDR3 residues: CASSTPRQLNTEAFF. The CDR3 DNA reads TGTGCCAGCAGTACCCCCCGACAGCTGAACACTGAAGCTTTCTTT.

In nucleotides, the CDR3 is TGTGCCAGCAGCTCCCAGACAGGGGTTAATGAAAAACTGTTTTTT. Translating gives CASSSQTGVNEKLFF. The chain uses TRBV5-6 and TRBJ1-4, with 8 bases matching TRBD1. The germline V gene has CDR1 SGHDT and CDR2 YYEEEE. The CDR3 length is 15 residues. The J segment lost 4 bases and the V segment lost 3 bases, leaving 5 bases of the junction unmatched.

J is TRBJ2-3 and V is TRBV7-2, with TRBD2 matching 8 bases. The V segment lost 6 bases and the J segment 2 bases; nucleotides outside the gene matches: 7. Per the germline V gene, CDR1 is SGHTA and CDR2 is FQGNSA. CDR3 length: 15 amino acids. CDR3 in DNA: TGTGCCAGCAGTAGGACGGGAGGGTACACAGATACGCAGTATTTT. Its translation: CASSRTGGYTDTQYF.

This sequence joins TRBV7-9 and TRBJ1-1; 7 bases map to TRBD1. After removal of 8 bases from V and 3 bases from J, the junction contained 9 bases not matched to a gene. The CDR3 contains 14 residues. Germline loops: CDR1 SEHNR, CDR2 FQNEAQ (reference sequence). The CDR3 DNA reads TGTGCCAGCGTTATAGACAGGGTGTACACTGAAGCTTTCTTT. Residues: CASVIDRVYTEAFF. Filled out from reference TRBV7-9 and TRBJ1-1, the complete variable domain reads DTGVSQNPRHKITKRGQNVTFRCDPISEHNRLYWYRQTLGQGPEFLTYFQNEAQLEKSRLLSDRFSAERPKGSFSTLEIQRTEQGDSAMYLCASVIDRVYTEAFFGQGTRLTVV.

The V gene is TRBV28, the J gene TRBJ2-2; D may be TRBD1 (6 bases). V shed 9 bases and J shed 1 base, with 12 bases lying between them. The CDR3 loop spans 14 amino acids. Germline CDR1 is MDHEN and CDR2 is SYDVKM. CDR3 region: CASTGTQNTGELFF. CDR3 DNA sequence: TGTGCCAGTACCGGGACACAGAACACCGGGGAGCTGTTTTTT.

The chain employs TRBV5-1 and TRBJ2-5; D is perhaps TRBD1 or TRBD2 (5 bases each). CDR1 and CDR2 (germline): SGHRS, YFSETQ. This CDR3 has 13 amino acids. V was shortened by 4 bases and J by 4 bases, with 11 bases between the two germline ends. Here the CDR3 DNA reads TGCGCCAGCAGCCCCGGGACCGGAGAGACCCAGTACTTC. Amino acids: CASSPGTGETQYF.

The rearrangement links TRBV9 to TRBJ2-7; 12 bases map to TRBD1. This CDR3 is built from 15 residues. Germline V lookup: CDR1 SGDLS, CDR2 YYNGEE. Losses at the gene ends were 4 bases for V and 3 bases for J; bases not matched to a gene: 5. The CDR3 DNA reads TGTGCCAGCAGCCCTGGGACAGGGGGCCGCTACGAGCAGTACTTC. It codes for CASSPGTGGRYEQYF.

Notes on this clone: The sample contains more than one DNA sequence encoding this CDR3. This chain links TRBV28 with TRBJ2-1; no definite D call. V shed 2 bases and J shed 2 bases, with 4 bases lying between them. The CDR3 is 13 residues long. Germline CDR1 is MDHEN and CDR2 is SYDVKM. The CDR3 sequence: CASSLDTYNEQFF. The CDR3 DNA follows: TGTGCCAGCAGTTTAGACACCTACAATGAGCAGTTCTTC.

The rearrangement joins TRBV5-6 to TRBJ2-3, with TRBD1 identical over 10 bases. Unmatched junction bases numbered 11, after V lost 5 bases and J lost 8 bases. Germline CDR1 is SGHDT and CDR2 is YYEEEE. The CDR3 totals 15 residues. CDR3 in amino acids: CASRFLTGGRGTQYF. DNA for the CDR3: TGTGCCAGCAGATTCCTGACAGGGGGCAGGGGTACGCAGTATTTT.

V gene TRBV7-9 combines with J gene TRBJ2-5; tentatively, D is TRBD2 (6 bases). The germline V gene has CDR1 SEHNR and CDR2 FQNEAQ (reference sequence). Trimming took 1 base from V and 5 from J, leaving 17 bases between them. The CDR3 contains 16 residues. CDR3 sequence reads: CASSLVLGLRGETQYF. DNA for the CDR3: TGTGCCAGCAGCTTAGTCCTTGGGCTACGGGGGGAGACCCAGTACTTC.

The rearrangement links TRBV28 to TRBJ2-3; maybe TRBD2 (6 bases). The CDR3 has 13 amino acids. Trimming stripped 3 bases from V and 9 bases from J, with 13 bases between. Germline CDR1 MDHEN, CDR2 SYDVKM. The CDR3 protein is CASSFPTSYTQYF. In DNA form, the CDR3 reads TGTGCCAGCAGTTTCCCCACTAGCTACACGCAGTATTTT.

A note on this clone: The junction departs from germline at one end; a sequencing error may be responsible. The chain combines TRBV13 with TRBJ2-3; D may match TRBD1 or TRBD2 (5 bases each). CDR3 size: 17 residues. CDR1 and CDR2 (germline): PRHDT, FYEKMQ (reference sequence). The CDR3 sequence: CASSIGDPPGRTDTQYF. CDR3 nucleotide sequence: TGTGCCAGCAGCATAGGGGACCCGCCCGGGCGCACAGATACGCAGTATTTT.

As to this clone: Other nucleotide sequences in the sample specify the same CDR3. The chain is built from TRBV18 and TRBJ1-1; 7 bases agree with TRBD1. Losses at the gene ends were 2 bases for V and 1 base for J; bases not matched to a gene: 1. In germline, CDR1 is KGHSH, CDR2 LQKENI. CDR3 length: 14 amino acids. The CDR3 DNA reads as TGTGCCAGCTCACCAAGGACAGGGAACACTGAAGCTTTCTTT. Translation: CASSPRTGNTEAFF.

The genes are TRBV28 and TRBJ1-5; no reliable D call. Germline lookup yields CDR1 MDHEN and CDR2 SYDVKM. The CDR3 sequence is 15 residues long. V dropped 4 bases and J dropped 3 bases, with 13 bases sitting between them. The CDR3 is CASSSPGDFNQPQHF. CDR3 DNA: TGTGCCAGCAGTTCCCCGGGAGATTTCAATCAGCCCCAGCATTTT.

This clone was counted once. The chain is built from TRBV5-8 and TRBJ2-7, with unresolved D. CDR1 and CDR2 from the germline V gene are SGHTS and YDEGEE. Trimming left V 4 bases short and J 9 bases short, with 23 bases between. This CDR3 comprises 15 residues. The CDR3 is CASSPGAPDVFGQYF. CDR3 coding DNA: TGTGCCAGCAGCCCCGGCGCCCCGGACGTTTTTGGGCAGTACTTC.

A single count supports this clone. The J gene is TRBJ2-3, the V gene TRBV30, with D perhaps matching TRBD2 (7 bases). The V gene lost 0 bases and the J gene lost 7 bases, with 14 bases spanning the gap. The CDR3 consists of 14 residues. CDR1 and CDR2 from the germline V gene are GTSNPN and SVGIG (reference sequence). CDR3 region: CAWSVPGGRYTQYF. Written as DNA, the CDR3 is TGTGCCTGGAGTGTACCCGGGGGGCGTTATACGCAGTATTTT. Full variable domain (outside the CDR3, taken from reference TRBV30 and TRBJ2-3): SQTIHQWPATLVQPVGSPLSLECTVEGTSNPNLYWYRQAAGRGLQLLFYSVGIGQISSEVPQNLSASRPQDRQFILSSKKLLLSDSGFYLCAWSVPGGRYTQYFGPGTRLTVL.

The chain recombines TRBV7-2 with TRBJ2-3; 10 bases fit TRBD2. J was trimmed by 0 bases and V by 6 bases; bases with no gene match: 6. The V gene's germline CDR1 is SGHTA and CDR2 FQGNSA. The CDR3 contains 16 residues. This CDR3 is CASRPPGLASTDTQYF. The CDR3 DNA is TGTGCCAGCAGACCGCCGGGACTAGCGAGCACAGATACGCAGTATTTT.